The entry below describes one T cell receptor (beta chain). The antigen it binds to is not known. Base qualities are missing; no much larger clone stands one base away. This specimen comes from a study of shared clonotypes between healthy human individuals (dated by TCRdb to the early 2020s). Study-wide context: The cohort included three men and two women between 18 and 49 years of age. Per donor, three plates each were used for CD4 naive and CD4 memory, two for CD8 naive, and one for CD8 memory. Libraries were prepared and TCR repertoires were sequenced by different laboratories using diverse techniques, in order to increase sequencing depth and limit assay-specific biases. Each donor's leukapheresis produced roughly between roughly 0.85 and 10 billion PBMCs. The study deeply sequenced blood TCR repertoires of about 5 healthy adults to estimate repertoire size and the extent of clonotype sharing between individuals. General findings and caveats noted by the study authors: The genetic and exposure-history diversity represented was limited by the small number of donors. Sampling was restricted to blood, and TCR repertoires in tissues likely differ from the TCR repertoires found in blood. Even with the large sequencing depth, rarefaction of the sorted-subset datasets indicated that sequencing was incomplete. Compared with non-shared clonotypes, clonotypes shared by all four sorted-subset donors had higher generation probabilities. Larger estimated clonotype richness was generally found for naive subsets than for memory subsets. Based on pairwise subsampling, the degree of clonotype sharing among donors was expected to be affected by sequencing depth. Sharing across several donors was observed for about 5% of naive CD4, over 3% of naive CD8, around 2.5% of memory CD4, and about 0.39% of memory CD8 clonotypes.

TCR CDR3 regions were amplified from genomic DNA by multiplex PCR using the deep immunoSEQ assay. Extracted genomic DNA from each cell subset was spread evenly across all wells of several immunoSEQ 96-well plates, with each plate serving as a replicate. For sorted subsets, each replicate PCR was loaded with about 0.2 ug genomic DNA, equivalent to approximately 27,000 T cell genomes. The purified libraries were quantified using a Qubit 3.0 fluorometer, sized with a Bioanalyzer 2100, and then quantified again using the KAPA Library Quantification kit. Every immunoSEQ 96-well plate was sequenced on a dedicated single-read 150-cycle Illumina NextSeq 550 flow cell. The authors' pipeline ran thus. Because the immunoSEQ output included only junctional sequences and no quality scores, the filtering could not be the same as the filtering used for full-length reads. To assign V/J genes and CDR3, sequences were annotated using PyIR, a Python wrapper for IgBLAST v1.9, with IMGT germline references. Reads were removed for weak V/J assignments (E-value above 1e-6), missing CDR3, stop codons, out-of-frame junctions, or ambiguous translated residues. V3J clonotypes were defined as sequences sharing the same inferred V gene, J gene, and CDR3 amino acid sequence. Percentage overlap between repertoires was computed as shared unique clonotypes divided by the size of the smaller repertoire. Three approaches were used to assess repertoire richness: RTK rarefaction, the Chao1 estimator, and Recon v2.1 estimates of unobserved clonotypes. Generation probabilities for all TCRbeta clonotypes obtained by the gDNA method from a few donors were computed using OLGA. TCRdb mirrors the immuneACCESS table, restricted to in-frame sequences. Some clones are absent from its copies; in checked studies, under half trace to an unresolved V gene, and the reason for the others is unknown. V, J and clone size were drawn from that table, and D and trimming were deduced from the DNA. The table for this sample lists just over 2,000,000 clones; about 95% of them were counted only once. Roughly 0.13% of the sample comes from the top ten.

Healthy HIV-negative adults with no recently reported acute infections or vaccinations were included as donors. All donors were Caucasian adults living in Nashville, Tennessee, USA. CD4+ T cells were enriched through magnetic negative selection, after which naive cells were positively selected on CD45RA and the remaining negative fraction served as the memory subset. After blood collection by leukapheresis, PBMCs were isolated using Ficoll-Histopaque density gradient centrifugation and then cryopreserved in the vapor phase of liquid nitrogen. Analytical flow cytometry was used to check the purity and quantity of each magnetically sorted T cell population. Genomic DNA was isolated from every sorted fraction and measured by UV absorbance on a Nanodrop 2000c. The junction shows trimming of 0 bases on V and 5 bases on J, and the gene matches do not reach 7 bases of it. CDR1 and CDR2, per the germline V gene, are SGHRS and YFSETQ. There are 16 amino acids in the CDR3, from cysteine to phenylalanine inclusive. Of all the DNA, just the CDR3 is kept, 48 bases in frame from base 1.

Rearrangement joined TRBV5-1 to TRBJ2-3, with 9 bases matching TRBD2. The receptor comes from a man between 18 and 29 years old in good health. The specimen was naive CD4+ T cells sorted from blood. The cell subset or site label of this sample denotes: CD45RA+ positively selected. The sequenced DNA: TGCGCCAGCAGCTTGGTTCTAGCGGGACCTGGAGATACGCAGTATTTT. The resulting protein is CASSLVLAGPGDTQYF.